This T cell receptor (beta chain) was found in a study of blood T cell repertoires in COVID-19. Profiling relied on immunoSEQ multiplex PCR, and the TCRdb table lists in-frame clones only, not all of them. The profile covers around 110,000 clones, with 90% appearing a single time and 1.8% taken by the ten largest. V shed 5 bases, J shed 6 bases, and the junction held 8 bases outside the gene matches. CDR1 is SGHTA and CDR2 is FQGNSA in the germline V gene. This CDR3 is built from 15 residues. This chain links TRBV7-2 with TRBJ2-7, with 12 nucleotides matching TRBD2. The sample comprised peripheral blood. The receptor was derived from a human donor with active COVID-19. The donor label of this sample is uncertain. Here the CDR3 reads CASSKTSGGMGEQYF. The CDR3 DNA sequence: TGTGCCAGCAGCAAGACTAGCGGGGGTATGGGCGAGCAGTACTTC.